The 11 T cell receptor beta chains reported below all come from one sample, sequenced in a study of molecular identifiers for immune sequencing clone quantification. TCRdb reprocessed the PCR reads with MiXCR, giving one entry per CDR3 protein. The sample carries nearly 650,000 distinct CDR3 sequences, roughly 25% recorded once. The sample was naive CD8+ T cells from blood, with Jurkat cell RNA spiked in. The subset here: FACS-sorted CD8+CD4-CCR7+CD45RA+ naive T cells. The receptor set was obtained from a human donor in good health. Some libraries in this study had Jurkat cell RNA spiked in.

This sequence joins TRBV12-3 or TRBV12-4 and TRBJ2-1; a possible D gene is TRBD1 (6 bases). V was trimmed by 1 base and J by 9 bases, leaving 22 bases between them. This CDR3 is built from 17 residues. The CDR3 sequence: CASSLVVKQGYRSEQFF. The CDR3 region has the DNA TGTGCCAGCAGTTTAGTAGTCAAACAGGGTTATAGGAGTGAGCAGTTCTTC.

At least ten counts were recorded for this clonotype. The V and J genes are TRBV12-3 or TRBV12-4 and TRBJ2-1; D unclear. The CDR3 length is 12 residues. V lost 6 bases and J 3 bases, leaving 6 bases between the germline ends. The CDR3 sequence is CASSDNYNEQFF. For the CDR3, the DNA is TGTGCCAGCAGCGACAACTACAATGAGCAGTTCTTC.

This clonotype was seen only a few times. CDR3 region: CASIRRLAPYEQYF. For the CDR3, the DNA is TGTGCCAGCATTCGGCGTCTGGCCCCCTACGAGCAGTACTTC. V and J are TRBV6-1 and TRBJ2-7; D call uncertain. This CDR3 has 14 amino acids. The germline CDR1 and CDR2 sequences are MNHNS and SASEGT. V shed 7 bases and J shed 2 bases, with 15 bases lying between them.

This clonotype was observed many times. The chain carries TRBV2 and TRBJ1-1, with D tentatively TRBD1 (5 bases). CDR1 is SNHLY and CDR2 is FYNNEI in the germline V gene. V was clipped by 4 bases and J by 3 bases, with 9 bases between them. CDR3 length: 13 amino acids. CDR3: CASSAQGDTEAFF. The CDR3 nucleotides read TGTGCCAGCAGTGCCCAGGGAGACACTGAAGCTTTCTTT.

Worth noting for this clonotype: The conserved phenylalanine or tryptophan is not found at the CDR3 terminus, so this likely reflects a read error. The chain carries TRBV4-3 and TRBJ2-3; perhaps TRBD1 as D (6 bases). Trimming cost V 3 bases and J 2 bases, with 24 bases left between them. This CDR3 has 19 residues. Germline CDR1 is LGHNA and CDR2 is YSLEER. The CDR3 protein is CASSQSSLSVGQNTDTQYL. The CDR3 DNA reads TGCGCCAGCAGCCAGTCTTCTCTCTCCGTTGGACAGAACACAGATACGCAGTATCTT.

This clonotype was counted at least ten times. V usage is TRBV30 and J usage is TRBJ2-1, with D hard to call. Germline assignment: CDR1 GTSNPN and CDR2 SVGIG (reference sequence). The CDR3 totals 13 residues. V lost 2 bases and J 4 bases, leaving 9 bases between the germline ends. The CDR3 bases are TGTGCCTGGAGTCGACTCACTTACAATGAGCAGTTCTTC. It codes for CAWSRLTYNEQFF. Supplemented by reference TRBV30 and TRBJ2-1, the full variable domain reads SQTIHQWPATLVQPVGSPLSLECTVEGTSNPNLYWYRQAAGRGLQLLFYSVGIGQISSEVPQNLSASRPQDRQFILSSKKLLLSDSGFYLCAWSRLTYNEQFFGPGTRLTVL.

This clonotype was found a few times. The chain has TRBV7-9 and TRBJ2-1; 10 positions match TRBD1. Germline CDR1 SEHNR, CDR2 FQNEAQ (reference sequence). The CDR3 sequence is 19 residues long. The V and J ends lost 2 bases and 5 bases, in that order; junction bases with no gene match: 15. The CDR3 DNA reads as TGTGCCAGCAGCTTAATTTTCGGCAAGGGGACAGGGGACCACAATGAGCAGTTCTTC. Amino acids: CASSLIFGKGTGDHNEQFF. Supplemented by reference TRBV7-9 and TRBJ2-1, the full variable domain reads DTGVSQNPRHKITKRGQNVTFRCDPISEHNRLYWYRQTLGQGPEFLTYFQNEAQLEKSRLLSDRFSAERPKGSFSTLEIQRTEQGDSAMYLCASSLIFGKGTGDHNEQFFGPGTRLTVL.

The chain is built from TRBV30 and TRBJ1-5, with unresolved D. V lost 0 bases to trimming and J lost 4 bases, with 13 bases between them. This CDR3 is 15 amino acids long. Germline assignment: CDR1 GTSNPN and CDR2 SVGIG (reference sequence). CDR3 DNA sequence: TGTGCCTGGAGTGTAGGCAGCTACTCGAATCAGCCCCAGCATTTT. Translating gives CAWSVGSYSNQPQHF.

This clonotype was recorded at least ten times. The chain couples TRBV30 to TRBJ1-2; a weak D match, TRBD1 (5 bases). Germline values: CDR1 GTSNPN, CDR2 SVGIG (reference sequence). The ends were cut back, 0 bases at V and 2 bases at J, with 7 bases in the middle. The CDR3 contains 13 residues. This chain's CDR3 is CAWSVQENYGYTF. The CDR3 DNA is TGTGCCTGGAGTGTACAGGAGAACTATGGCTACACCTTC.

In this sample, this clonotype turned up many times. V usage is TRBV4-1 and J usage is TRBJ2-7; 10 bases line up with TRBD1. The CDR3 extends over 14 amino acids. V dropped 3 bases and J dropped 6; count of bases not matched to a gene: 5. From germline, CDR1 is MGHRA and CDR2 YSYEKL. This CDR3 is CASSQTGTGVEQYF. CDR3 nucleotide sequence: TGCGCCAGCAGCCAGACCGGGACAGGGGTCGAGCAGTACTTC.

Points on this clonotype: Its ends do not fully match the called genes, so a read error is possible. V and J are TRBV20-1 and TRBJ2-7; D uncertain. Germline CDR1 reads DFQATT; CDR2 reads SNEGSKA (reference sequence). The CDR3 contains 14 residues. The CDR3 sequence: CSADNLESTYEQCF. The CDR3, as DNA: TGCAGTGCCGACAATCTTGAGAGCACCTACGAGCAGTGCTTC.